The next 8 T cell receptor beta chains were all read from a single sample in a study of blood T cell repertoires in COVID-19. The method was immunoSEQ multiplex PCR; TCRdb's version includes in-frame clones alone and lacks a portion of them. The sample records just over 150,000 clones, about 80% being singletons. The material sequenced was peripheral blood. Receptors originate from a woman aged 80 or over with acute or convalescent COVID-19.

This clone was counted a few times. The chain recombines TRBV25-1 with TRBJ2-3; perhaps TRBD1 as D (6 bases). This CDR3 is built from 15 residues. V was trimmed by 2 bases and J by 2 bases, leaving 11 bases between them. The V gene's germline CDR1 is MGHDK and CDR2 SYGVNS. In DNA, the CDR3 is TGTGCCAGCAGTGAAGCGACAGGCTACACAGATACGCAGTATTTT. It yields the protein CASSEATGYTDTQYF. The variable domain in full, completed from reference TRBV25-1 and TRBJ2-3, reads EADIYQTPRYLVIGTGKKITLECSQTMGHDKMYWYQQDPGMELHLIHYSYGVNSTEKGDLSSESTVSRIRTEHFPLTLESARPSHTSQYLCASSEATGYTDTQYFGPGTRLTVL.

The J gene is TRBJ1-2, the V gene TRBV27, with TRBD1 as a possible D gene (5 bases). Germline V gives CDR1 MNHEY, CDR2 SMNVEV (reference sequence). V was trimmed by 1 base and J by 1 base, leaving 16 bases between them. The CDR3 is 17 amino acids. The CDR3 spells CASSLFGASEINYGYTF. The DNA of the CDR3 is TGTGCCAGCAGTTTATTTGGGGCCTCCGAAATTAACTATGGCTACACCTTC.

This chain uses TRBV10-1 with TRBJ2-7, with 9 bases that match TRBD1. CDR3 size: 18 residues. With 5 bases clipped from V and 7 bases from J, the junction kept 21 bases outside the gene matches. CDR1 WNHNN and CDR2 SYGVQD come from the germline V gene (reference sequence). Here the CDR3 reads CASSRTGGEGTKSLEQYF. CDR3 coding DNA: TGCGCCAGCAGTCGAACAGGGGGCGAAGGAACGAAATCTTTGGAGCAGTACTTC.

This clone was picked up a small number of times. V is TRBV30 and J is TRBJ1-4, with 10 bases aligning to TRBD1. There are 13 residues in the CDR3. Germline CDR1 is GTSNPN and CDR2 is SVGIG (reference sequence). V was pared by 5 bases and J by 8 bases, with 5 bases of the junction left unmatched. This CDR3 is CAWGTGDLEKLFF. CDR3 DNA: TGTGCCTGGGGGACAGGGGATCTGGAAAAACTGTTTTTT. Full variable domain (missing parts from reference TRBV30 and TRBJ1-4): SQTIHQWPATLVQPVGSPLSLECTVEGTSNPNLYWYRQAAGRGLQLLFYSVGIGQISSEVPQNLSASRPQDRQFILSSKKLLLSDSGFYLCAWGTGDLEKLFFGSGTQLSVL.

The rearrangement joins TRBV9 to TRBJ2-7, with 9 bases lining up with TRBD1. The V gene's germline CDR1 is SGDLS and CDR2 YYNGEE. Trimming at V came to 0 bases and at J to 6 bases, leaving 7 bases not matched to a gene. This CDR3 comprises 15 residues. The CDR3 DNA is TGTGCCAGCAGCGTAGGGGGCTGGGACAGGGTCGAGCAGTACTTC. This translates into CASSVGGWDRVEQYF.

The V and J genes are TRBV5-4 and TRBJ2-3; 12 bases align to TRBD2. The CDR3 consists of 14 residues. After removal of 3 bases from V and 8 bases from J, the junction contained 4 bases not matched to a gene. CDR1 and CDR2 from the germline V gene are SGHNT and YYREEE (reference sequence). CDR3 residues: CASSSLTSGGTQYF. DNA of the CDR3: TGTGCCAGCAGCTCATTGACTAGCGGGGGTACGCAGTATTTT.

The genes are TRBV10-3 and TRBJ2-2; no firm D call. The germline V gene has CDR1 ENHRY and CDR2 SYGVKD. With 3 bases removed from V and 0 bases from J, the gap between germline ends came to 11 bases. This CDR3 is 16 amino acids long. This CDR3 reads CAISDVLASNTGELFF. The CDR3 DNA reads TGTGCCATCAGTGACGTATTAGCATCGAACACCGGGGAGCTGTTTTTT.

The chain has TRBV18 and TRBJ1-1; D possibly corresponds to TRBD1 (6 bases). The CDR3 spans 16 residues. Trimming took off 0 bases at V and 1 base at J, with 12 bases between the two ends. CDR1 is KGHSH and CDR2 is LQKENI in the germline V gene. The CDR3 spells CASSPPSGRGNTEAFF. In nucleotides, the CDR3 is TGTGCCAGCTCACCACCGTCGGGCAGGGGGAACACTGAAGCTTTCTTT. The variable domain in full, completed from reference TRBV18 and TRBJ1-1, reads NAGVMQNPRHLVRRRGQEARLRCSPMKGHSHVYWYRQLPEEGLKFMVYLQKENIIDESGMPKERFSAEFPKEGPSILRIQQVVRGDSAAYFCASSPPSGRGNTEAFFGQGTRLTVV.